These 7 T cell receptor beta chains were sequenced from one sample in a study of cytomegalovirus exposure and HLA in healthy donors. The PCR ran on 60 Vbeta and 13 Jbeta primers. Assay: immunoSEQ multiplex PCR; the TCRdb copy retains only in-frame clones and omits some. The table has about 130,000 clones, about 80% seen once. Sequencing used PBMCs. The receptors were gathered from a man between 40 and 49 years old in good health and CMV-seronegative.

In its sample, this clone was seen once. The rearrangement uses TRBV6-1 and TRBJ1-1; 8 nucleotides match TRBD1. After removal of 4 bases from V and 4 bases from J, the junction contained 5 bases not matched to a gene. This CDR3 contains 14 residues. Looked up from germline, CDR1 is MNHNS and CDR2 is SASEGT. CDR3 DNA: TGTGCCAGCAGTGCGATTACAGGGGGCACTGAAGCTTTCTTT. Its protein product is CASSAITGGTEAFF.

This chain connects TRBV18 to TRBJ1-1; D is perhaps TRBD1 (6 bases). This CDR3 contains 16 residues. V lost 1 base and J 1 base, leaving 13 bases between the germline ends. In germline, CDR1 is KGHSH, CDR2 LQKENI. The CDR3 loop is CASSPRGDMGNTEAFF. CDR3 bases: TGTGCCAGCTCACCACGAGGGGACATGGGGAACACTGAAGCTTTCTTT.

The V gene is TRBV5-1, the J gene TRBJ1-1; D is possibly TRBD1 (6 bases). The CDR3 length is 15 residues. Between the trimmed V and J ends, which lost 0 bases and 5 bases, there was a span of 14 bases. Looked up from germline, CDR1 is SGHRS and CDR2 is YFSETQ. DNA of the CDR3: TGCGCCAGCAGCTTGGGTCGGGGGGCGTATACTGAAGCTTTCTTT. Protein sequence: CASSLGRGAYTEAFF.

The rearrangement links TRBV5-1 to TRBJ2-3; 7 bases fit TRBD2. Losses at the gene ends were 0 bases for V and 1 base for J; bases not matched to a gene: 5. Germline V gene lookup returns CDR1 SGHRS and CDR2 YFSETQ. This CDR3 is 16 amino acids long. Written as DNA, the CDR3 is TGCGCCAGCAGCTTGGGAGCGGGGCAGGGCACAGATACGCAGTATTTT. Its protein is CASSLGAGQGTDTQYF.

This CDR3 reads CASSPWQVSYEQYF. CDR3 sequence (DNA): TGTGCCAGCAGCCCCTGGCAGGTATCCTACGAGCAGTACTTC. This chain connects TRBV13 to TRBJ2-7; D remains ambiguous. The CDR3 covers 14 residues. The germline CDR1 and CDR2 sequences are PRHDT and FYEKMQ (reference sequence). With 5 bases removed from V and 1 base from J, the gap between germline ends came to 12 bases.

This clone was recorded once. J is TRBJ2-7 and V is TRBV6-6; D possibly corresponds to TRBD1 (5 bases). Per germline, CDR1 MNHNY and CDR2 SVGAGI (reference sequence). Trimming took off 2 bases at V and 3 bases at J, with 8 bases between the two ends. The CDR3 is 13 amino acids. The CDR3 bases are TGTGCCAGCAGTTACACCGACAGCTACGAGCAGTACTTC. Amino acids: CASSYTDSYEQYF.

This sequence joins TRBV4-2 and TRBJ2-7; TRBD2 aligns across 13 bases. Trimming at V came to 0 bases and at J to 2 bases, leaving 1 base not matched to a gene. The CDR3 contains 16 residues. Germline V lookup: CDR1 LGHNA, CDR2 YNFKEQ. CDR3 coding DNA: TGTGCCAGCAGCCAAGATGGGACTAGCGGGACCTACGAGCAGTACTTC. It specifies CASSQDGTSGTYEQYF.